What follows are 25 T cell receptor beta chains derived from one specimen sequenced in a study of blood T cell repertoires in COVID-19. Data came from immunoSEQ multiplex PCR; TCRdb stores just in-frame clones and leaves some out. The table lists some 80,000 clones, around 80% of them singletons. Sequenced sample: peripheral blood. These TCRs come from a woman aged 40 to 50 with active or convalescent COVID-19.

The rearrangement links TRBV7-2 to TRBJ2-3; 8 bases line up with TRBD1. V was pared by 4 bases and J by 6 bases, with 6 bases of the junction left unmatched. CDR1 and CDR2 (germline): SGHTA, FQGNSA. This CDR3 is built from 14 residues. The DNA of the CDR3 is TGTGCCAGCAGCTCTTGGCAGGGGGCGGATACGCAGTATTTT. This gives the protein CASSSWQGADTQYF.

CDR3 residues: CASSIQIFYGYTF. Here the CDR3 DNA reads TGTGCCAGTAGTATACAAATTTTCTATGGCTACACCTTC. J is TRBJ1-2 and V is TRBV19; no definite D call. V lost 2 bases and J 4 bases, leaving 8 bases between the germline ends. The CDR3 length is 13 residues. Per germline, CDR1 LNHDA and CDR2 SQIVND (reference sequence).

This clone has just one count. The chain couples TRBV30 to TRBJ2-3; D not certain. CDR1 is GTSNPN, CDR2 SVGIG, per germline (reference sequence). This CDR3 spans 12 amino acids. The germline V and J ends were trimmed by 5 bases and 0 bases, with 6 bases remaining between them. The CDR3 here is CAWGQSTDTQYF. For the CDR3, the DNA is TGTGCCTGGGGGCAGAGCACAGATACGCAGTATTTT.

V and J are TRBV10-3 and TRBJ2-5; TRBD2 matches at 9 bases. J was trimmed by 1 base and V by 5 bases; bases with no gene match: 14. The germline gives CDR1 ENHRY, CDR2 SYGVKD. CDR3 length equals 18 residues. CDR3 nucleotides: TGTGCCATCAGTCCGGGGAAGGGTAGCGGGGGAGGCCAAGAGACCCAGTACTTC. Residues: CAISPGKGSGGGQETQYF.

Only a few counts were recorded for this clone. The V and J genes are TRBV28 and TRBJ1-2; D may be TRBD1 (5 bases). The CDR3 length is 15 residues. Per the germline V gene, CDR1 is MDHEN and CDR2 is SYDVKM. Trimming pared 7 bases from V and 0 bases from J, leaving 15 bases between. The CDR3, as DNA: TGTGCCAGCACTATACAGGTCCAAGCTAACTATGGCTACACCTTC. Protein product: CASTIQVQANYGYTF.

V is TRBV27 and J is TRBJ2-2, with D possibly matching TRBD2 (5 bases). Germline V gene lookup returns CDR1 MNHEY and CDR2 SMNVEV (reference sequence). The CDR3 runs to 13 residues. Trimming pared 6 bases from V and 7 bases from J, leaving 12 bases between. The CDR3: CASRGVWIGELFF. CDR3 coding DNA: TGTGCCAGCAGGGGAGTTTGGATCGGGGAGCTGTTTTTT.

This rearrangement joins TRBV29-1 to TRBJ1-4; D is possibly TRBD1 (6 bases). Trimming took off 4 bases at V and 4 bases at J, with 10 bases between the two ends. CDR1 is SQVTM, CDR2 ANQGSEA, per germline. The CDR3 is made up of 13 amino acids. CDR3 DNA sequence: TGCAGCGTTGGGACAGCTAATAATGAAAAACTGTTTTTT. Encoded protein: CSVGTANNEKLFF.

This clone has only a few counts. The chain couples TRBV7-2 to TRBJ1-3, with D perhaps matching TRBD1 (6 bases). Germline CDR1 and CDR2: SGHTA and FQGNSA. CDR3 length: 14 residues. V lost 5 bases, J lost 1 base, and 9 bases lay in between. The chain's CDR3 is CASSPDRSGNTIYF. DNA for the CDR3: TGTGCCAGCAGCCCGGACAGATCTGGAAACACCATATATTTT.

The chain carries TRBV6-2 or TRBV6-3 and TRBJ2-7, with 12 positions matching TRBD2. CDR1 is MNHEY, CDR2 SVGEGT, per germline. Trimming cost V 0 bases and J 4 bases; bases outside gene matches: 7. This CDR3 has 17 residues. CDR3 DNA sequence: TGTGCCAGCAGTTACTCGTTGGCTAGCGGGAGGGGATACGAGCAGTACTTC. Amino acids: CASSYSLASGRGYEQYF.

The chain couples TRBV4-2 to TRBJ1-5, with TRBD1 as a possible D gene (5 bases). The germline CDR1 and CDR2 sequences are LGHNA and YNFKEQ. The CDR3 has 17 amino acids. Trimming took 0 bases from V and 0 from J, leaving 12 bases between them. Here the CDR3 reads CASSQDPQANSNQPQHF. The DNA of the CDR3 is TGTGCCAGCAGCCAAGATCCACAGGCTAATAGCAATCAGCCCCAGCATTTT.

This chain links TRBV9 with TRBJ2-1; TRBD2 matches at 11 bases. This CDR3 comprises 20 residues. The trim removed 4 bases at V and 0 bases at J, leaving 15 bases unmatched. CDR1 is SGDLS and CDR2 is YYNGEE in the germline V gene. Here the CDR3 reads CASSHFRFTSGGSSYNEQFF. CDR3 nucleotides: TGTGCCAGCAGCCATTTCAGATTTACTAGCGGGGGCAGCTCCTACAATGAGCAGTTCTTC.

This clone was seen a few times. V usage is TRBV6-5 and J usage is TRBJ2-7; possible D gene TRBD2, 6 bases. Trimming pared 6 bases from V and 3 bases from J, leaving 18 bases between. The CDR3 contains 15 residues. Germline CDR1 reads MNHEY; CDR2 reads SVGAGI. This CDR3 is CASSPLRGIDYEQYF. CDR3 bases: TGTGCCAGCAGCCCGTTGCGGGGAATCGACTACGAGCAGTACTTC.

V gene TRBV11-3 combines with J gene TRBJ2-1, with 9 nucleotides matching TRBD2. The CDR3 consists of 15 residues. With 1 base clipped from V and 3 bases from J, the junction kept 1 base outside the gene matches. CDR1 is SGHNT, CDR2 YENEEA, per germline. CDR3 sequence (DNA): TGTGCCAGCAGCTTAGGACTAGCGGACTACAATGAGCAGTTCTTC. Its protein product is CASSLGLADYNEQFF.

The J gene is TRBJ1-2, the V gene TRBV21-1; the table's D gene call, TRBD1, was not cross checked with the DNA. TRBV21-1 is designated a pseudogene. The CDR3 runs to 13 residues. The CDR3 loop is CASSKFQGGGYTF. In nucleotides, the CDR3 is TGTGCCAGCAGCAAATTCCAGGGGGGTGGCTACACCTTC.

CDR3 protein: CASSPRTGVGSPLHF. In DNA form, the CDR3 reads TGTGCCAGCAGTCCTCGGACAGGGGTGGGGTCACCCCTCCACTTT. The chain has TRBV6-4 and TRBJ1-6, with TRBD1 matching over 9 bases. V trimming: 5 bases; J trimming: 10 bases; junction bases outside the gene matches: 9. The CDR3 extends over 15 amino acids. Germline V gene sequence: CDR1 MRHNA, CDR2 SNTAGT.

This clone was found a few times. The chain links TRBV5-4 to TRBJ1-6, with D possibly being TRBD1 (5 bases). The CDR3 has 14 residues. CDR1 is SGHNT and CDR2 is YYREEE in the germline V gene (reference sequence). With 2 bases removed from V and 5 bases from J, the gap between germline ends came to 8 bases. The CDR3 sequence is CASSFGQDNSPLHF. The DNA of the CDR3 is TGTGCCAGCAGCTTTGGACAAGATAATTCACCCCTCCACTTT.

This clone appeared a few times. The chain recombines TRBV4-3 with TRBJ1-4; TRBD1 matches 8 bases. V was clipped by 4 bases and J by 8 bases; unmatched bases: 15. CDR3 length: 17 amino acids. Germline V gives CDR1 LGHNA, CDR2 YSLEER. CDR3 DNA sequence: TGCGCCAGCAGCCCTGGGGGACAGGCTCCACGATGGGAAAAACTGTTTTTT. Its protein product is CASSPGGQAPRWEKLFF.

The chain has TRBV5-1 and TRBJ2-3, with 10 bases lining up with TRBD1. V was clipped by 4 bases and J by 4 bases; unmatched bases: 3. CDR1 is SGHRS and CDR2 is YFSETQ in the germline V gene. The CDR3 is 14 amino acids. CDR3 DNA: TGCGCCAGCAGCGACAGGGGGCTCCCAGATACGCAGTATTTT. Protein sequence: CASSDRGLPDTQYF.

This chain's CDR3 is CASSITPTKSGSYNEQFF. As DNA, the CDR3 is TGTGCCAGCAGTATAACCCCGACGAAGAGCGGCTCCTACAATGAGCAGTTCTTC. J is TRBJ2-1 and V is TRBV28, with D perhaps matching TRBD2 (5 bases). In germline, CDR1 is MDHEN, CDR2 SYDVKM. The ends were cut back, 5 bases at V and 0 bases at J, with 20 bases in the middle. This CDR3 has 18 residues.

CDR3 DNA sequence: TGTGCCAGCAGCAACTTAGAGACAGGGCAAGAGACCCAGTACTTC. Translating gives CASSNLETGQETQYF. This chain links TRBV6-2 or TRBV6-3 with TRBJ2-5, with 7 nucleotides matching TRBD1. CDR1 is MNHEY, CDR2 SVGEGT, per germline. V lost 6 bases, J lost 2 bases, and 9 bases stayed unmatched. This CDR3 spans 15 amino acids.

The rearrangement joins TRBV18 to TRBJ1-6, with 10 bases fitting TRBD1. V dropped 3 bases and J dropped 8; count of bases not matched to a gene: 4. The CDR3 consists of 15 residues. CDR1 and CDR2 from the germline V gene are KGHSH and LQKENI. The CDR3 sequence: CASSPEGTGDSPLHF. DNA of the CDR3: TGTGCCAGCTCACCCGAAGGGACAGGGGATTCACCCCTCCACTTT.

V usage is TRBV10-3 and J usage is TRBJ1-6, with 12 bases matching TRBD1. V lost 6 bases to trimming and J lost 5 bases; unmatched junction nucleotides: 5. The CDR3 loop spans 16 amino acids. Germline V lookup: CDR1 ENHRY, CDR2 SYGVKD. In nucleotides, the CDR3 is TGTGCCATCAGGGGACAGGGGGCTCTCAATAATTCACCCCTCCACTTT. Protein product: CAIRGQGALNNSPLHF.

This chain links TRBV10-3 with TRBJ1-6; D unclear. CDR1 is ENHRY and CDR2 is SYGVKD in the germline V gene. This CDR3 is built from 13 residues. V was cut by 0 bases and J by 15 bases, with 12 bases left in between. The DNA for the CDR3 is TGTGCCATCAGTGAGTCGAGGAACGCTGACCTCCACTTT. Protein product: CAISESRNADLHF.

The chain has TRBV5-4 and TRBJ1-4; 10 bases map to TRBD1. The V segment lost 3 bases and the J segment 7 bases; nucleotides outside the gene matches: 18. The germline CDR1 and CDR2 sequences are SGHNT and YYREEE (reference sequence). This CDR3 is 19 amino acids long. The CDR3 spells CASSWRQGAWTFSGEKLFF. CDR3 nucleotides: TGTGCCAGCAGCTGGCGACAGGGGGCTTGGACTTTTTCGGGTGAAAAACTGTTTTTT. The whole variable domain, filled in from reference TRBV5-4 and TRBJ1-4, reads ETGVTQSPTHLIKTRGQQVTLRCSSQSGHNTVSWYQQALGQGPQFIFQYYREEENGRGNFPPRFSGLQFPNYSSELNVNALELDDSALYLCASSWRQGAWTFSGEKLFFGSGTQLSVL.

This rearrangement joins TRBV14 to TRBJ2-7; the match to TRBD2 covers 13 bases. The junction had 14 bases not matched to a gene; V was cut back by 1 base and J by 5 bases. The CDR3 spans 19 residues. From germline, CDR1 is SGHDN and CDR2 FVKESK. Here the CDR3 reads CASSQAGSGLAGSDNEQYF. In nucleotides, the CDR3 is TGTGCCAGCAGCCAAGCTGGGTCGGGACTAGCGGGGTCGGACAACGAGCAGTACTTC.